One sample yielded the 11 T cell receptor beta chains listed below, sequenced in a study of blood T cells in healthy people across ages. A second roughly 6 to 12 cycle PCR used barcoded and J-beta primers. TCRdb reprocessed the 5' RACE reads via MiXCR and lists one record per CDR3 protein. The profile shows roughly 1.4 million distinct CDR3 sequences, approximately 59% of them singletons. The sequencing input was blood. The source of these receptors is a man between 18 and 35 years old in good health.

The CDR3 bases are TGTGCCAGCAGTTACGCGGGTTTTGGTGGCTACACCTTC. Its protein is CASSYAGFGGYTF. The chain combines TRBV6-5 with TRBJ1-2; D is unresolved. This CDR3 is 13 amino acids long. V lost 2 bases to trimming and J lost 7 bases, with 11 bases between them. Germline CDR1 reads MNHEY; CDR2 reads SVGAGI.

The V gene is TRBV4-3, the J gene TRBJ2-4, with TRBD1 matching over 11 bases. The J call could be wrong; TRBJ2-7 is a better fit for the DNA end. There are 13 residues in the CDR3. The germline gives CDR1 LGHNA, CDR2 YSLEER. The CDR3 DNA sequence: TGCGCCAGCAGCCGGGGACAGGGGGACGAGCAGTACTTC. Translation gives CASSRGQGDEQYF.

This chain joins TRBV29-1 and TRBJ2-5; D is undetermined. CDR1 SQVTM and CDR2 ANQGSEA come from the germline V gene. The V gene lost 6 bases and the J gene lost 5 bases, with 19 bases spanning the gap. This CDR3 is built from 14 residues. The CDR3 sequence: CSVKLGPPRETQYF. In DNA form, the CDR3 reads TGCAGCGTCAAGCTGGGCCCCCCTAGGGAGACCCAGTACTTC.

The chain joins TRBV6-4 to TRBJ2-7; possibly TRBD1 or TRBD2 for D (5 bases each). Trimming cost V 7 bases and J 0 bases, with 10 bases left between them. This CDR3 region has 13 residues. CDR1 is MRHNA, CDR2 SNTAGT, per germline. The CDR3 DNA is TGTGCCAGCATCACCGGGGCCTCCTACGAGCAGTACTTC. Protein product: CASITGASYEQYF.

The V and J genes are TRBV3-1 and TRBJ1-6; maybe TRBD1 (5 bases). V lost 0 bases and J lost 7, with 10 bases in between. The CDR3 totals 15 residues. The germline CDR1 and CDR2 sequences are LGHDT and YNNKEL (reference sequence). In nucleotides, the CDR3 is TGTGCCAGCAGCCAAGAGGGACCCGGAAATTCACCCCTCCACTTT. It encodes CASSQEGPGNSPLHF.

This clonotype was seen more than once but under ten times. The chain links TRBV4-1 to TRBJ2-4, with D tentatively TRBD2 (6 bases). Germline loops: CDR1 MGHRA, CDR2 YSYEKL. This CDR3 region has 15 residues. Trimming stripped 4 bases from V and 3 bases from J, with 13 bases between. This CDR3 is CASSLGRTNKNIQYF. In DNA, the CDR3 is TGCGCCAGCAGCCTGGGCCGGACTAACAAAAACATTCAGTACTTC.

The V gene is TRBV7-2, the J gene TRBJ2-5, with 9 bases identical to TRBD1. The assigned J gene may be wrong: the sequence end matches TRBJ2-7 better. The CDR3 length is 15 residues. Germline V gives CDR1 SGHTA, CDR2 FQGNSA. CDR3 amino acids: CASSLGQGGTYEQYF. In DNA form, the CDR3 reads TGTGCCAGCAGCTTGGGACAGGGAGGGACCTACGAGCAGTACTTC.

The genes are TRBV7-6 and TRBJ2-7; weak D call: TRBD1 (5 bases). V was cut by 4 bases and J by 0 bases, with 10 bases left in between. The CDR3 is 14 residues long. Germline V gene data show CDR1 as SGHVS and CDR2 as FNYEAQ. This CDR3 reads CASSSGPFSYEQYF. CDR3 in DNA: TGTGCCAGCAGCTCAGGGCCGTTCTCCTACGAGCAGTACTTC.

The V and J genes are TRBV5-1 and TRBJ2-1, with D unresolved. Trimming removed 2 bases at V and 9 bases at J, with 15 bases between. CDR3 size: 14 residues. Germline lookup yields CDR1 SGHRS and CDR2 YFSETQ. The CDR3 coding sequence is TGCGCCAGCAGCTTCAACGATGGATTAGGTGAGCAGTTCTTC. Residues: CASSFNDGLGEQFF.

This clonotype showed up just once. The rearrangement uses TRBV6-5 and TRBJ1-2, with TRBD1 matching over 8 bases. Germline V gives CDR1 MNHEY, CDR2 SVGAGI. The CDR3 covers 13 residues. The trim removed 6 bases at V and 8 bases at J, leaving 8 bases unmatched. For the CDR3, the DNA is TGTGCCAGCAGACTTAGCAGGGGGCGCGGCTACACCTTC. It yields the protein CASRLSRGRGYTF.

The chain joins TRBV4-1 to TRBJ2-7, with TRBD1 identical over 9 bases. The length of the CDR3 is 15 residues. V lost 2 bases and J lost 2; bases outside the gene matches: 4. Germline CDR1 and CDR2: MGHRA and YSYEKL. The CDR3 loop reads CASSQKQGAPYEQYF. The CDR3 nucleotides are TGCGCCAGCAGCCAAAAACAGGGGGCTCCCTACGAGCAGTACTTC.